The clone carrying this TCR beta chain has more than one count but fewer than ten. Its antigen is as yet unknown. TCRdb reanalysed the 5' RACE reads using MiXCR and keeps one entry per CDR3 protein. The data show around 240,000 distinct CDR3 sequences, roughly 7% seen once. This record belongs to a study of identical twins. Study-wide points: Out-of-frame sharing of TCR alpha in monozygotic twins was underestimated by models. Low generation-probability sequences were in excess among twin-shared out-of-frame alpha sequences.

From germline, CDR1 is MGHDK and CDR2 SYGVNS. The V gene lost 1 base and the J gene lost 8 bases, with 14 bases spanning the gap. The CDR3 has 14 residues. This sample was also put to use in a study of yellow fever vaccine responses in identical twins.

This TCR was sampled from a woman younger than 30 in good health. V usage is TRBV25-1 and J usage is TRBJ1-2; D is perhaps TRBD1 (5 bases). The sample was memory (CD45RO+) T cells sorted from blood. The CDR3 nucleotides read TGTGCCAGCAGTGAATCGGCAGGGCTGGAAGGCTACACCTTC. Amino acid sequence: CASSESAGLEGYTF.